This T cell receptor (beta chain) was obtained from a study of blood T cell repertoires in COVID-19. V was cut by 7 bases and J by 2 bases, with 18 bases left in between. The germline gives CDR1 LGHNA, CDR2 YNFKEQ. This CDR3 region has 16 residues. Libraries were prepared by immunoSEQ multiplex PCR; TCRdb keeps only in-frame clonotypes and omits some of them. The sample includes more than 200,000 clones, 84% of them seen just once. The source of this sequence is a man aged 50 or older with active or convalescent COVID-19. The J gene is TRBJ1-3, the V gene TRBV4-2; TRBD1 might be the D (5 bases). Sequencing used peripheral blood. CDR3 in amino acids: CASNQGGEGTGNTIYF. The CDR3 DNA follows: TGTGCCAGCAACCAGGGAGGGGAAGGGACTGGAAACACCATATATTTT.